Below, 12 T cell receptor beta chains from the same sample are listed, as sequenced in a study of cytomegalovirus exposure and HLA in healthy donors (dated by TCRdb to about 2017). Libraries were built with the immunoSEQ multiplex PCR assay. For the multiplex PCR, a mixture combining 60 forward primers for TCR Vbeta segments and 13 reverse primers for TCR Jbeta segments was used. TCRdb obtained this table from immuneACCESS and retained in-frame rearrangements with V and J assigned. These tables miss some clones; where compared with another copy, unresolved V genes account for less than half of the shortfall, and the remainder is unexplained. This sample comprises about 87,000 clones, approximately 7.7% of them detected only once. Jointly, the top ten make up 2.3% of the sample. The specimen sequenced was PBMCs. All receptors come from a man aged 50-60 years in good health and CMV-seronegative.

This clone has only a few counts. The chain uses TRBV27 and TRBJ1-2; no definite D call. V lost 5 bases and J 0 bases, leaving 13 bases between the germline ends. The germline gives CDR1 MNHEY, CDR2 SMNVEV (reference sequence). CDR3 length: 15 residues. The CDR3 nucleotides read TGTGCCAGCAGTGAAAGACGGGTAGCTAACTATGGCTACACCTTC. This codes for CASSERRVANYGYTF.

The V gene is TRBV5-5, the J gene TRBJ2-7, with D hard to call. Germline V gene data show CDR1 as SGHKS and CDR2 as YYEKEE (reference sequence). Trimming took off 2 bases at V and 2 bases at J, with 8 bases between the two ends. The CDR3 spans 13 residues. CDR3 in DNA: TGTGCCAGCAGCTTCACCGTAGCCTACGAGCAGTACTTC. Amino acids: CASSFTVAYEQYF.

With respect to this clone: Different DNA sequences within this sample yield the same CDR3. This rearrangement joins TRBV18 to TRBJ2-3; 14 bases fit TRBD2. The ends lost 3 bases at V and 3 bases at J; junction bases unmatched: 2. The CDR3 contains 16 residues. Germline CDR1 reads KGHSH; CDR2 reads LQKENI. The DNA for the CDR3 is TGTGCCAGCTCACCGCGACTAGCGGGAGGGACAGATACGCAGTATTTT. Protein product: CASSPRLAGGTDTQYF. Full variable domain (missing parts from reference TRBV18 and TRBJ2-3): NAGVMQNPRHLVRRRGQEARLRCSPMKGHSHVYWYRQLPEEGLKFMVYLQKENIIDESGMPKERFSAEFPKEGPSILRIQQVVRGDSAAYFCASSPRLAGGTDTQYFGPGTRLTVL.

This clone has more than one count but fewer than ten. The genes are TRBV1 and TRBJ1-1; the table's D call, TRBD1, has no DNA check behind it. TRBV1 is tagged as a pseudogene. There are 14 residues in the CDR3. The CDR3 nucleotides read TGCACCAGCAGGTCCGGGACAGGGGGGACTGAAGCTTTCTTT. Translating it yields CTSRSGTGGTEAFF.

In this sample, this clone turned up a few times. V is TRBV28 and J is TRBJ1-2; D is uncertain. V was cut by 2 bases and J by 8 bases, with 9 bases left in between. The CDR3 is 12 residues long. Germline V gene sequence: CDR1 MDHEN, CDR2 SYDVKM. The CDR3 region is CASSLGWRGYTF. The CDR3 DNA follows: TGTGCCAGCAGTTTAGGGTGGAGAGGCTACACCTTC.

This clone was found a few times. The J gene is TRBJ2-4, the V gene TRBV2, with D possibly matching TRBD2 (5 bases). CDR1 and CDR2 (germline): SNHLY, FYNNEI. The CDR3 consists of 15 residues. V lost 8 bases and J lost 5, with 19 bases in between. The CDR3 reads CASARPEADQNIQYF. In nucleotides, the CDR3 is TGTGCCAGCGCGAGGCCGGAGGCCGACCAAAACATTCAGTACTTC.

J is TRBJ2-1 and V is TRBV27; possibly TRBD2 for D (7 bases). Trimming cost V 10 bases and J 0 bases, with 13 bases left between them. This CDR3 contains 14 residues. Germline CDR1 MNHEY, CDR2 SMNVEV (reference sequence). This CDR3 reads CATKGGDSYNEQFF. Written as DNA, the CDR3 is TGTGCCACCAAAGGGGGGGACTCCTACAATGAGCAGTTCTTC.

The CDR3 sequence: CASSQGTLVGELFF. In nucleotides, the CDR3 is TGTGCCAGCAGCCAAGGGACTTTGGTAGGGGAGCTGTTTTTT. This chain joins TRBV4-2 and TRBJ2-2; D may be TRBD2 (5 bases). The CDR3 consists of 14 residues. With 1 base removed from V and 8 bases from J, the gap between germline ends came to 11 bases. The germline V gene encodes CDR1 LGHNA and CDR2 YNFKEQ.

The chain employs TRBV19 and TRBJ1-6; 7 bases are a match to TRBD1. The CDR3 has 13 amino acids. With 8 bases clipped from V and 6 bases from J, the junction kept 4 bases outside the gene matches. CDR1 and CDR2 from the germline V gene are LNHDA and SQIVND (reference sequence). CDR3 nucleotides: TGTGCCAGTGGGAACAGGGGTAATTCACCCCTCCACTTT. It encodes CASGNRGNSPLHF.

There are many counts of this clone. The J gene is TRBJ2-3, the V gene TRBV6-4; a possible D gene is TRBD2 (7 bases). V gave up 4 bases and J gave up 2 bases, with 13 bases separating them. The germline gives CDR1 MRHNA, CDR2 SNTAGT. The CDR3 totals 15 residues. CDR3 sequence: CASSVSGGSTDTQYF. The CDR3 DNA follows: TGTGCCAGCAGTGTTTCGGGGGGCTCCACAGATACGCAGTATTTT.

In its sample, this clone was seen a few times. This chain links TRBV29-1 with TRBJ1-2; maybe TRBD1 (6 bases). CDR1 and CDR2 from the germline V gene are SQVTM and ANQGSEA. The CDR3 has 13 amino acids. Deletions cut 7 bases from V and 4 bases from J, with 16 bases between. CDR3: CSAQGGVGYGYTF. CDR3 bases: TGCAGCGCCCAAGGGGGGGTGGGCTATGGCTACACCTTC.

J is TRBJ1-3 and V is TRBV18; D is uncertain. V lost 2 bases and J 2 bases, leaving 10 bases between the germline ends. Germline assignment: CDR1 KGHSH and CDR2 LQKENI. The CDR3 is made up of 15 amino acids. The CDR3 reads CASSPLVRTGNTIYF. CDR3 sequence (DNA): TGTGCCAGCTCACCATTAGTTCGTACTGGAAACACCATATATTTT.